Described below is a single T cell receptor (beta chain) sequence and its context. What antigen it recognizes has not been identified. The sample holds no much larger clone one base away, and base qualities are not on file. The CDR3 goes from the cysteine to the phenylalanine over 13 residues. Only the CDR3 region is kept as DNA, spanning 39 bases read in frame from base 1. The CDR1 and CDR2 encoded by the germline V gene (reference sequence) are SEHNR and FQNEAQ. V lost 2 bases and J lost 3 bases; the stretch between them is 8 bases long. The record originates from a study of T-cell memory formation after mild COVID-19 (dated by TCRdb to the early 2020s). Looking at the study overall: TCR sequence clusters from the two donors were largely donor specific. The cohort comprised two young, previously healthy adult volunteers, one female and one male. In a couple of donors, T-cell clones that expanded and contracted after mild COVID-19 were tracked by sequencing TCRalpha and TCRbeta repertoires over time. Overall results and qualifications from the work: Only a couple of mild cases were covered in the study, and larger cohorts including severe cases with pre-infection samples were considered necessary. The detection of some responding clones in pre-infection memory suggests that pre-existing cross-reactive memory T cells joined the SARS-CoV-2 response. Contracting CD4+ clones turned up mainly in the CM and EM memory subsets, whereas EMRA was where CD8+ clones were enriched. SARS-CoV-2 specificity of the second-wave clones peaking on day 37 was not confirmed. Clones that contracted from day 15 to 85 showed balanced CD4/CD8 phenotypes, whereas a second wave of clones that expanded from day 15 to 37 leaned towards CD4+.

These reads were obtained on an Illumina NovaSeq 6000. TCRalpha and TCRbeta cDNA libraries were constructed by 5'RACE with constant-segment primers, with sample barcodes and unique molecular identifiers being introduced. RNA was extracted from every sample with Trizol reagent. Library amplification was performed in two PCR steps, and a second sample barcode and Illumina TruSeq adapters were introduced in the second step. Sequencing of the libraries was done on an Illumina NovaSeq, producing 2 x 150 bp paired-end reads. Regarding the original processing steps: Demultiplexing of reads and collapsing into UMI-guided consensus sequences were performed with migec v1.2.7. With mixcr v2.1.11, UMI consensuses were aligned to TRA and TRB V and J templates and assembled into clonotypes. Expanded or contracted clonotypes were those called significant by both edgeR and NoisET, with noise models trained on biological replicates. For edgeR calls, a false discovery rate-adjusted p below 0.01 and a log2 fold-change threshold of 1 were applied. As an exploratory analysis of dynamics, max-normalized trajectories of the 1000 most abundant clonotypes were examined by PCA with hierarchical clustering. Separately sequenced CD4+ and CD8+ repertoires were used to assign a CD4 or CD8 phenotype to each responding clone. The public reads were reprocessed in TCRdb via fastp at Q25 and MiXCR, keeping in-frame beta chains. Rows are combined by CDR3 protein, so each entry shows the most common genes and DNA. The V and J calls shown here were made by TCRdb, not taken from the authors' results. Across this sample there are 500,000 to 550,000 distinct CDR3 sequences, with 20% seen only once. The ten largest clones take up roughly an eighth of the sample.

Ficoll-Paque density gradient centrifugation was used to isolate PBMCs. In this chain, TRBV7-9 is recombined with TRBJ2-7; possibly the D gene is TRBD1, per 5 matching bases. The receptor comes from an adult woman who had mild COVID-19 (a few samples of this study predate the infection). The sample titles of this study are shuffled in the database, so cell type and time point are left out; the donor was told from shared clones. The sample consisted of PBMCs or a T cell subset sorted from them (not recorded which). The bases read TGTGCCAGCAGCTTAACAACAGGCTACGAGCAGTACTTC. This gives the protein CASSLTTGYEQYF. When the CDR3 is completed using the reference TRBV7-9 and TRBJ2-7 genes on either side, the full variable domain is DTGVSQNPRHKITKRGQNVTFRCDPISEHNRLYWYRQTLGQGPEFLTYFQNEAQLEKSRLLSDRFSAERPKGSFSTLEIQRTEQGDSAMYLCASSLTTGYEQYFGPGTRLTVT.